This T cell receptor (beta chain) was identified during a study of control samples from healthy donors and cancer patients. Assay used: immunoSEQ multiplex PCR; TCRdb lists only in-frame clones, some missing. Of around 120,000 clones in the sample, roughly 87% were seen once. Germline V gives CDR1 SNHLY, CDR2 FYNNEI. The CDR3 is 16 amino acids. Trimming removed 4 bases from V and 6 bases from J; junction bases left unmatched: 10. The source material was blood. The gene calls are TRBV2 and TRBJ2-2; 8 nucleotides agree with TRBD1. The TCR was taken from a man in his forties or fifties in good health. Here the CDR3 DNA reads TGTGCCAGCAGTGGGTATACAGGGGGAATTCCCGGGGAGCTGTTTTTT. This encodes CASSGYTGGIPGELFF.